The subject of this entry is one T cell receptor beta chain. A single count supports this clone. What this receptor recognizes is not known. No per-base quality is available; no much larger clone lies one base away. The sample comes from a study of cytomegalovirus exposure and HLA in healthy donors (dated by TCRdb to 2017 to 2019). The study in broad terms: An earlier analysis of about 560 of the donors reported 276 Gb of sequence data and 90 million to 120 million unique TCR beta sequences obtained from roughly 180 million T cells. Around 320 gigabases of sequencing data and 70 million to 85 million unique TCR sequences were included in an early release covering several hundred HLA-typed donors. The genetic ancestry cluster associated with self-reported Caucasian donors included approximately 85% of the 398 genotyped donors. The aim of the study was to test whether cataloging public T cell receptors could identify signatures of past pathogen exposure. The study profiled the T cell repertoires of under 700 subjects by immunosequencing and related them to cytomegalovirus serostatus. A separate validation cohort of approximately 130 different subjects was used in addition to the roughly 720-subject first cohort. To predict cytomegalovirus infection status, the study brought together high-throughput TCR immunosequencing, statistical association of individual TCRs with disease status, and machine learning. In a later analysis, previously published TCR beta repertoires from fewer than 750 donors were re-analyzed and high-resolution HLA genotyping was added so that TCR occurrence patterns could be studied. Rather than using new phenotypic data, the later analysis identified candidate immune exposures from TCR beta sequences and from how often those sequences occurred across donors. An earlier analysis of some 500 of the donors applied high-throughput TCR beta sequencing to assess whether each TCR beta V gene segment acted as functional or pseudogenic. Donor age, sex, ethnicity and CMV serostatus were collected together with the repertoire data. A later genetic analysis used genome-wide SNP genotypes for 398 of the 666 donors, treating that subset as a discovery cohort. Every repertoire in the discovery cohort had been generated on one and the same sequencing platform. HLA typing covered class I and class II loci at four-digit resolution. The number of typed donors differed by locus: roughly 629-640 for A, B, C, DRB1 and DQB1; roughly 510 for DQA1; approximately 600 for DPA1; and roughly 450 for DPB1. Roughly five DR-DQ haplotypes were treated as single units for association and clustering because of strong linkage in the cohort. Across some 400 genotyped donors of the cohort, an average of roughly 250,000 unique TCR beta nucleotide sequences per donor were sequenced, and 15% to 20% of those sequences were non-productive.

The cohort consisted of 666 healthy bone marrow donors. At the time of sampling, all cohort members were nominally healthy, though unrecorded immune exposures were likely present. The donor was CMV seronegative and was included in the group of 352 seronegative cohort members. A peripheral blood sample was collected from each donor, and TCR beta sequencing was performed on peripheral blood mononuclear cells. Genomic DNA extraction from the blood cell samples was performed with the Qiagen DNeasy Blood Extraction Kit. Overall study outcomes, separate from this receptor: At a false discovery rate of 0.05, a later analysis linked around 15,000 TCR beta sequences to specific HLA alleles. It was suggested by the authors that the approach could potentially be generalized to other disease states and immunological phenotypes. In a later analysis, HLA-associated TCR beta chains showed more clonal expansion and lower generation probabilities than non-associated chains that were equally common. A later analysis found that TCR association rates varied across HLA loci, with DRB1 alleles showing the most associated TCRs and HLA-C alleles the fewest. A later genetic analysis associated a missense DCLRE1C variant with V-gene and J-gene trimming of TCR beta chains, and an independent cohort replicated the association. A cluster of highly shared sequence variants was judged likely to be a technical artifact of the sequencing pipeline. The earlier analysis of around 600 of the donors excluded over 15 rarely observed V segments, including chromosome 9 orphons, because counts were too low. A later genetic analysis reported fewer N-insertions in productive TCRs among donors in an Asian-associated ancestry cluster than the roughly 690-donor mean. The classifier was reported to diagnose cytomegalovirus status with high specificity and sensitivity in both the original cohort and the validation cohort. A later analysis reported that several top co-occurrence clusters appeared linked to parvovirus B19, influenza, CMV and Epstein-Barr virus. In a later analysis, most CMV-associated TCR beta chains were found to appear HLA-restricted, with HLA associations seemingly driven largely by CMV exposure. Linkage disequilibrium might explain the correlated functional status among segregating V segments, but an unknown experimental factor could not be ruled out. The study gave a list of some 150 TCR beta chains associated with cytomegalovirus. The cohort was sequenced for TCR beta chains only, and without alpha or paired-chain data the features that could be detected were limited. When HLA alleles, especially DR and DQ, strongly co-occurred, attributing TCR associations to individual alleles was difficult. HLA typing was unavailable for some donors at each locus, so association tests used only the typed subset. The only immune exposure information available for the cohort was CMV serostatus. In vitro tests confirmed that three of the cytomegalovirus-associated TCR beta chains recognize cytomegalovirus antigens. In an earlier analysis of fewer than 750 of the donors, most TCR beta V segments were observed in productive rearrangements about 87% or about 30% of the time, broadly matching IMGT annotations. Across donors, most TCR sequences were observed very rarely, whereas some public TCRs were present in many individuals. Presence/absence analyses assumed roughly uniform sequencing depth across donors, an assumption that may not hold. A further reported finding was that TCR beta sequences accurately predicted the HLA-A and HLA-B alleles for most subjects in the first cohort.

Library prep was done by the immunoSEQ multiplex PCR assay. A mixture of 60 forward primers for TCR Vbeta segments and 13 reverse primers for TCR Jbeta segments was used in the multiplex PCR. Amplification of the CDR3 region of rearranged TCR beta genes was performed with a multiplex PCR assay on genomic DNA. The amplified TCR beta libraries were sequenced on the Illumina HiSeq System as 87-base-pair reads. The original pipeline was this. In a later analysis, around 80 million unique TCR beta chains were counted across the 650 to 700 repertoires, and roughly 11 million of these chains were shared by at least two donors. A nearest-neighbor algorithm error-corrected the raw reads and collapsed the reads into unique sequences, merging closely related sequences to remove PCR and sequencing errors. V, D and J gene segments were assigned by aligning CDR3 sequences to IMGT reference sequences. For a sequence to be retained, at least a six-nucleotide match to both a V gene segment and a J gene segment was required. A rearrangement counted as productive if the CDR3 had no stop codons and remained in frame with V and J, and every other rearrangement counted as non-productive. Following IMGT convention, CDR3 was defined as the stretch from the second conserved V-encoded cysteine up to the conserved J-encoded phenylalanine. In an earlier analysis of more than 550 of the donors, sequences lacking an unambiguous match to a single V gene segment were excluded. In an earlier analysis of 587 of the donors, V segments were called functional above 56.7% productive rearrangements and were called segregating when the between-donor standard deviation exceeded 5%. A statistical classification framework was built to diagnose cytomegalovirus status from the catalog of TCR beta chain sequences. A later analysis assigned V and J genes by comparing TCR nucleotide sequences with IMGT/GENE-DB human TR gene sequences. The TCRdist pipeline was used in a later analysis to assign CDR3 sequences and most-parsimonious VDJ recombination scenarios. In a later analysis, each TCR beta chain was defined by its CDR3 amino acid sequence together with its V-gene family, and reads lacking a unique V-gene family were excluded. In a later analysis, approximately 590 highly shared, low-generation-probability nucleotide sequences were removed to address suspected cross-contamination and a sequencing artifact. For each public chain, a later analysis derived a clonal expansion index from normalized ranks of inferred template counts within each repertoire. Generation probabilities in a later analysis came from a VDJ recombination model fitted to out-of-frame rearrangements, and those results were checked against IGoR. A later analysis scored TCR-TCR, TCR-HLA and TCR-CMV co-occurrence with hypergeometric tests, applying a repertoire-size bias correction to TCR pairs. False discovery rates were estimated in a later analysis by permuting HLA or CMV assignments 20 times. A later analysis grouped co-occurring TCRs with DBSCAN, adding TCRdist sequence similarity when clustering within HLA-allele-positive subsets. Repertoires with fewer than 30,000 or more than 120,000 public chains, plus five repertoires with anomalous nucleotide sharing, were excluded from co-occurrence clustering. This is the immuneACCESS table as TCRdb keeps it, with only in-frame sequences that have V and J called. A part of the clones is gone; compared with another copy, unresolved V genes explain less than half, and the rest is unexplained. Clone size and V and J calls were adopted from that table, with D and trimming inferred from the DNA. The sample table holds approximately 170,000 clones, of which roughly 73% were seen once. Clones ranked in the top ten supply over 4.5% of the sample.

The source of this sequence is a male donor in good health and CMV-seronegative. Source material: PBMCs.

CDR3 protein: CASSQPGQGAAGELFF. The DNA sequence reads TGCGCCAGCAGCCAACCGGGACAGGGGGCCGCCGGGGAGCTGTTTTTT. The chain joins TRBV5-1 to TRBJ2-2; 12 bases in between match TRBD1. The germline V gene supplies CDR1 SGHRS and CDR2 YFSETQ. Taken from cysteine to phenylalanine, the CDR3 has 16 residues. The kept DNA is CDR3 alone, 48 bases in frame from the first base. Germline trimming: 4 bases from V, 6 bases from J; junction bases outside gene matches: 7.